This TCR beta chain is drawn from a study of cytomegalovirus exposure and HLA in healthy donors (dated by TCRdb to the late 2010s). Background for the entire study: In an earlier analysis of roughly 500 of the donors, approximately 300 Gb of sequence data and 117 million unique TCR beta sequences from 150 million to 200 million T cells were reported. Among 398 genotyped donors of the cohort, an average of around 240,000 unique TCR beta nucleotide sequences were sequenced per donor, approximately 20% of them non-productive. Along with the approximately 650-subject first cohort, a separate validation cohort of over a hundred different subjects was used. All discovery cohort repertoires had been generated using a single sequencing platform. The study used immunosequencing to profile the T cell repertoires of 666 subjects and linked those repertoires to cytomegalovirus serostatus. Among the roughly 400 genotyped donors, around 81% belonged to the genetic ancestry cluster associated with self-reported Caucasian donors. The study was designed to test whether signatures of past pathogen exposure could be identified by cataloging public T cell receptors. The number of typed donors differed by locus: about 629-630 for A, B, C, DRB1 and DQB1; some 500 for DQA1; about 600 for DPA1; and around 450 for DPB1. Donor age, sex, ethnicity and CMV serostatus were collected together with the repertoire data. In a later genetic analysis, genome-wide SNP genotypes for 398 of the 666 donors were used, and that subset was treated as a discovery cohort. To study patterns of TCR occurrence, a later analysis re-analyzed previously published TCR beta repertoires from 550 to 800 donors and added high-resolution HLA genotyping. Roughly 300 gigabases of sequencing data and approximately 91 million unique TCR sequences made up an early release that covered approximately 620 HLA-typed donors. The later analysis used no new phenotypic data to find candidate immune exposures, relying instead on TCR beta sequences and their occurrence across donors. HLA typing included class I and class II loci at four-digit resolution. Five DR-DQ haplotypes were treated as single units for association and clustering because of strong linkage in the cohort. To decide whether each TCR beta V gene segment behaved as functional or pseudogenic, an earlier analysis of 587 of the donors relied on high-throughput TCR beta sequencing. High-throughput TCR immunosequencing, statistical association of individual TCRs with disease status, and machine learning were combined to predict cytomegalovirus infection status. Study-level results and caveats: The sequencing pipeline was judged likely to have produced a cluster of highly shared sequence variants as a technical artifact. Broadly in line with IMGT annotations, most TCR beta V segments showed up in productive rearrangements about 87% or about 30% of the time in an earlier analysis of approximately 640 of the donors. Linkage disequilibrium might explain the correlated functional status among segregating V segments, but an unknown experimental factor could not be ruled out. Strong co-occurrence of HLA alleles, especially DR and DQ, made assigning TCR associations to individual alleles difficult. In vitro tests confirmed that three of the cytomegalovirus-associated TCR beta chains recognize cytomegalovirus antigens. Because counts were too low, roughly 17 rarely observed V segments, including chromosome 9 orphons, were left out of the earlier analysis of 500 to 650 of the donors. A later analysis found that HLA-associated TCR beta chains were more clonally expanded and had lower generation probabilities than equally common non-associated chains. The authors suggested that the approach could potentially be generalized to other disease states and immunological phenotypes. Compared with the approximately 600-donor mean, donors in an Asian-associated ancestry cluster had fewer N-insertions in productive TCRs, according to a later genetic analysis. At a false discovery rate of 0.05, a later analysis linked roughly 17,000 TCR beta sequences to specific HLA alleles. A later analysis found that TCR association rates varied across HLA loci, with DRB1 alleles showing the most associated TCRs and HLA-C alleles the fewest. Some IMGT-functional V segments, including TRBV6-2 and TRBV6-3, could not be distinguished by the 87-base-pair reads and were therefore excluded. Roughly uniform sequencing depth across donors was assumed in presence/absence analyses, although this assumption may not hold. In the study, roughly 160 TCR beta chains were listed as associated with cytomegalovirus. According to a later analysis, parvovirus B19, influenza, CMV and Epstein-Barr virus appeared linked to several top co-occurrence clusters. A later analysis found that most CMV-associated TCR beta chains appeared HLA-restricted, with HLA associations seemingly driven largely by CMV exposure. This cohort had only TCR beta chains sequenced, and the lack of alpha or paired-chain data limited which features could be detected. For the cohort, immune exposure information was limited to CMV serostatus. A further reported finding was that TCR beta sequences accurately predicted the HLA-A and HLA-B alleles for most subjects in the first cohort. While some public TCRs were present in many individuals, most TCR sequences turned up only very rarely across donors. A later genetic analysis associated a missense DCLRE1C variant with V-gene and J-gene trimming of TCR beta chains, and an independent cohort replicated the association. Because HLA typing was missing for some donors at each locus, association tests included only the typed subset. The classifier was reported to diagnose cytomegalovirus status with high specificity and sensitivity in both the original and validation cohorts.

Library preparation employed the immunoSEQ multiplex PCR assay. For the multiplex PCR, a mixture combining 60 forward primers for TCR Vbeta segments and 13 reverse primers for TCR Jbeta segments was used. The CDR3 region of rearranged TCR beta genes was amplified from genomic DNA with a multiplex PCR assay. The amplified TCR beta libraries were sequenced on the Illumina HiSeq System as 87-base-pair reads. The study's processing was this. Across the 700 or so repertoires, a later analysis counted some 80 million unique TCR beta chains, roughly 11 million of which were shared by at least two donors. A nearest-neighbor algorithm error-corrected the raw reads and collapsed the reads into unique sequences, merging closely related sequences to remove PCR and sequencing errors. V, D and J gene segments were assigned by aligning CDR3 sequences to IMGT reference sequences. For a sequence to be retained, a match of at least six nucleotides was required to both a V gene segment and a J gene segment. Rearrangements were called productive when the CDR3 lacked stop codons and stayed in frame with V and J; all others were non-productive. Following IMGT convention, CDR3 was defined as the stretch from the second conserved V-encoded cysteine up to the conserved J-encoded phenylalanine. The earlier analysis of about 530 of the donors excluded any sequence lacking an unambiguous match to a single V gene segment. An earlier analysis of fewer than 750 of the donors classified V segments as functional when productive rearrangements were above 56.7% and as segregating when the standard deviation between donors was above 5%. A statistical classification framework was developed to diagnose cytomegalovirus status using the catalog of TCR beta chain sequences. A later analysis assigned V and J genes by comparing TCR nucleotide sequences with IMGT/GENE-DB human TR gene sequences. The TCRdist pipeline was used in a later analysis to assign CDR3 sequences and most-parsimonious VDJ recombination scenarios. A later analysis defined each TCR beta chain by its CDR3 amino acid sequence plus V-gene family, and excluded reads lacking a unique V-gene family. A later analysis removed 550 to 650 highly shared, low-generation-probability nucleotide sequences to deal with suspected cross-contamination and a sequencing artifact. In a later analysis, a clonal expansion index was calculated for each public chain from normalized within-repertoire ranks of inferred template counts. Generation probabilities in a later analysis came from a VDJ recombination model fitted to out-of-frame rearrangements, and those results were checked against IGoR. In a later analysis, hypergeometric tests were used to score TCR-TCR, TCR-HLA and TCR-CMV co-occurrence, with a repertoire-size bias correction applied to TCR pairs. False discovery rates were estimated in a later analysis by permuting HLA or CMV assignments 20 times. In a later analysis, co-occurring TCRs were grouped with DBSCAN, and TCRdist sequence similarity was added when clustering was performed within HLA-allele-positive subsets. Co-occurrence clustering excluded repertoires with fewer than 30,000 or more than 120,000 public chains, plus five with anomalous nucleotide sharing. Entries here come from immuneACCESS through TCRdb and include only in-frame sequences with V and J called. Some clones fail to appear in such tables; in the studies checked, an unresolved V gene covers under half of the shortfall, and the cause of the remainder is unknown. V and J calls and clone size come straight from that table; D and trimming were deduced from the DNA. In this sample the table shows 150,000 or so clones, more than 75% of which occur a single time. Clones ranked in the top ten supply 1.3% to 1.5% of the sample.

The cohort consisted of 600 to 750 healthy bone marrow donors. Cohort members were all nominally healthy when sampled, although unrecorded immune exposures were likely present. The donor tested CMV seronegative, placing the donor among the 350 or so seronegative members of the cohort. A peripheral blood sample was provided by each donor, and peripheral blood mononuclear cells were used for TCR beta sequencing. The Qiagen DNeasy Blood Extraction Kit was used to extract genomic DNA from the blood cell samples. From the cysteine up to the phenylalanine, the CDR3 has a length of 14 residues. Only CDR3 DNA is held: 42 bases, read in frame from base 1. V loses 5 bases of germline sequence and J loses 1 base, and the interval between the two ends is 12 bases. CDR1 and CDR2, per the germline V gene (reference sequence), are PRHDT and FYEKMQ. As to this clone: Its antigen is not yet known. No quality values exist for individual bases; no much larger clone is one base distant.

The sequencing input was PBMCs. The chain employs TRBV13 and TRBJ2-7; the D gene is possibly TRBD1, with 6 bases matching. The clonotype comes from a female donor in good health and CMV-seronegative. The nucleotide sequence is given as TGTGCCAGCAGCACCCGACAGGAATCCTACGAGCAGTACTTC. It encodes CASSTRQESYEQYF.